The rows below give T cell receptor beta chains drawn from one sample of a study of control samples from healthy donors and cancer patients. Sequenced by immunoSEQ multiplex PCR; TCRdb stores in-frame clones only, minus some. The sample includes some 200,000 clones, roughly nine tenths of them seen just once. The sequencing input was blood. Receptors originate from a woman aged 25 to 39 in good health. CDR3s include the opening cysteine and the closing phenylalanine or tryptophan. A D gene is named only where the DNA matches it firmly. Size is stated for part of the rows, as once, few or many counts, or as a class when the clone is expanded.

j_call: TRBJ2-5
clone_size: .
v_call: TRBV6-4
d_call: .
cdr3_nt: TGTGCCAGCAGTGAGGCGGAGCAAGAGACCCAGTACTTC
cdr3_aa: CASSEAEQETQYF

j_call: TRBJ1-4
clone_size: few
v_call: TRBV12-5
d_call: .
cdr3_nt: TGTGCTAGTGGTGACGGGGGGAACAATGAAAAACTGTTTTTT
cdr3_aa: CASGDGGNNEKLFF

j_call: TRBJ2-5
clone_size: .
v_call: TRBV19
d_call: .
cdr3_nt: TGTGCCAGTAGTATCGCCAGGGCTCGGCAAGAGACCCAGTACTTC
cdr3_aa: CASSIARARQETQYF

j_call: TRBJ1-6
clone_size: .
v_call: TRBV6-1
d_call: .
cdr3_nt: TGTGCCAGCAGTGAAGGGATGCGGGGTTCACCCCTCCACTTT
cdr3_aa: CASSEGMRGSPLHF

j_call: TRBJ1-1
clone_size: .
v_call: TRBV5-4
d_call: .
cdr3_nt: TGTGCCAGCAGCGGGGACACTGAAGCTTTCTTT
cdr3_aa: CASSGDTEAFF

j_call: TRBJ1-2
clone_size: .
v_call: TRBV4-2
d_call: TRBD1
cdr3_nt: TGTGCCAGCAGCCAAGAGGGACAGGGCTATGGCTACACCTTC
cdr3_aa: CASSQEGQGYGYTF

j_call: TRBJ1-1
clone_size: .
v_call: TRBV30
d_call: .
cdr3_nt: TGTGCCTGGAGTGGGAGGACCCCGAACACTGAAGCTTTCTTT
cdr3_aa: CAWSGRTPNTEAFF

j_call: TRBJ1-1
clone_size: .
v_call: TRBV2
d_call: .
cdr3_nt: TGTGCCAGCAGTGGGCAGGGGAACACTGAAGCTTTCTTT
cdr3_aa: CASSGQGNTEAFF

j_call: TRBJ1-2
clone_size: .
v_call: TRBV7-9
d_call: TRBD1
cdr3_nt: TGTGCCAGCAGCCGGGACAGATCCACTAACTATGGCTACACCTTC
cdr3_aa: CASSRDRSTNYGYTF

j_call: TRBJ2-7
clone_size: .
v_call: TRBV5-1
d_call: TRBD1
cdr3_nt: TGCGCCAGCAGCCACTCAGGGGGAGACTACGAGCAGTACTTC
cdr3_aa: CASSHSGGDYEQYF

j_call: TRBJ1-1
clone_size: .
v_call: TRBV29-1
d_call: TRBD1
cdr3_nt: TGCAGCGCCGGACAGGGGGCCATGAACACTGAAGCTTTCTTT
cdr3_aa: CSAGQGAMNTEAFF

j_call: TRBJ2-1
clone_size: .
v_call: TRBV7-3
d_call: TRBD2
cdr3_nt: TGTGCCAGCAGCCGGACTAGCGGGGGGGCGAATGAGCAGTTCTTC
cdr3_aa: CASSRTSGGANEQFF

j_call: TRBJ2-1
clone_size: .
v_call: TRBV18
d_call: TRBD2
cdr3_nt: TGTGCCAGCTCATTGAGCGGGGGGGCCGAAAATGAGCAGTTCTTC
cdr3_aa: CASSLSGGAENEQFF

j_call: TRBJ2-7
clone_size: .
v_call: TRBV7-9
d_call: .
cdr3_nt: TGTGCCAGCAGCCCGGACACCCCGACCTACGAGCAGTACTTC
cdr3_aa: CASSPDTPTYEQYF

j_call: TRBJ1-2
clone_size: .
v_call: TRBV3-1/TRBV3-2
d_call: .
cdr3_nt: TGTGCCAGCAGCCGCCAAACCGGGACAACTAACTATGGCTACACCTTC
cdr3_aa: CASSRQTGTTNYGYTF

j_call: TRBJ1-2
clone_size: .
v_call: TRBV11-2
d_call: TRBD1
cdr3_nt: TGTGCCAGCAGGCAGACAGGGGGATATGGCTACACCTTC
cdr3_aa: CASRQTGGYGYTF